The 27 T cell receptor beta chains below all came from one sample that was sequenced in a study of regulatory T cells in long-lasting Graves disease (dated by TCRdb to 2020 to 2023). The sample's time point, from its label and the paper: newly diagnosed GD, antithyroid drugs for less than 3 months. For both TCR sequencing and RNA sequencing, RNA was extracted from PBMCs in TRIzol. To prepare the library, multiplex PCR was applied. The sequencer listed for this sample is Illumina HiSeq 4000. To build TCR beta libraries, CDR3 regions were amplified by Arm-PCR using iRepertoire HTBI primers. TCRdb itself trimmed the public reads at Q25 with fastp, ran MiXCR and retained productive beta chains. Every distinct CDR3 protein forms one entry, paired with its most common genes and DNA. This sample gives approximately 400,000 distinct CDR3 sequences in total; 15% of them show up just once. Jointly, the top ten make up approximately 7.8% of the sample.

The same data also went into a second study, on T cells in Graves' hyperthyroidism and ophthalmopathy.

The source material was peripheral blood mononuclear cells (PBMCs), sampled at new diagnosis, from a patient treated with antithyroid drugs. The receptors originated from a middle-aged woman with Graves disease. Donor details come from another sample of the same person, matched by shared clones.

This clonotype was observed a handful of times. A much more abundant neighbour one base away suggests this may be a read error. The chain is built from TRBV27 and TRBJ2-1, with 10 bases matching TRBD2. The germline V gene encodes CDR1 MNHEY and CDR2 SMNVEV (reference sequence). The CDR3 runs to 14 residues. CDR3 bases: TGTGCCAGCAGCGGACTAGCGGAGTACAATGAGCGGTTCTTC. As protein: CASSGLAEYNERFF.

Concerning this clonotype itself: A far larger clone is just one base off, so this is likely a read error. The chain links TRBV2 to TRBJ2-5; TRBD1 aligns across 7 bases. The CDR3 contains 13 residues. Germline CDR1 is SNHLY and CDR2 is FYNNEI. This chain's CDR3 is CAGREGQAGVQYF. In DNA form, the CDR3 reads TGTGCCGGCAGGGAAGGACAGGCTGGGGTCCAGTACTTC.

There are many counts of this clonotype. The CDR3 bases are TGTGCCACCAGTCCCCCCGGACAGGGGTCGGACAATGAGCAGTTCTTC. Amino acid sequence: CATSPPGQGSDNEQFF. This sequence joins TRBV24-1 and TRBJ2-1; 9 bases agree with TRBD1. Per germline, CDR1 KGHDR and CDR2 SFDVKD. CDR3 length equals 16 residues. Trimming took 6 bases from V and 5 from J; bases not matched to a gene: 10.

There are many counts of this clonotype. CDR3 sequence reads: CASSLSGSSHEQYF. The CDR3 DNA is TGTGCCAGCAGCCTGAGCGGGAGTAGCCACGAGCAGTACTTC. The chain links TRBV7-8 to TRBJ2-7, with 8 positions matching TRBD2. The CDR3 length is 14 residues. With V trimmed by 5 bases and J by 5 bases, 8 bases remained unmatched. CDR1 SGHVS and CDR2 FQNEAQ come from the germline V gene.

This clonotype was observed a handful of times. The chain has TRBV24-1 and TRBJ2-1; the match to TRBD1 covers 9 bases. Germline V gene sequence: CDR1 KGHDR, CDR2 SFDVKD. The ends lost 6 bases at V and 0 bases at J; junction bases unmatched: 8. The CDR3 consists of 17 residues. CDR3 loop: CATSTTTGGFSYNEQFF. CDR3 coding DNA: TGTGCCACCAGTACGACCACAGGGGGCTTCTCCTACAATGAGCAGTTCTTC.

Many counts were recorded for this clonotype. The chain combines TRBV7-3 with TRBJ2-1; 7 positions agree with TRBD2. The CDR3 runs to 15 residues. The germline gives CDR1 SGHTA, CDR2 FQGTGA. Trimming took 3 bases from V and 5 from J; bases not matched to a gene: 7. The CDR3 reads CASSLIAGPNNEQFF. The CDR3 DNA reads TGTGCCAGCAGCTTGATAGCGGGCCCAAACAATGAGCAGTTCTTC.

This chain links TRBV7-2 with TRBJ1-4, with TRBD1 matching 7 bases. V lost 5 bases to trimming and J lost 6 bases; unmatched junction nucleotides: 3. The CDR3 is 13 residues long. The germline CDR1 and CDR2 sequences are SGHTA and FQGNSA. CDR3 coding DNA: TGTGCCAGCAGCCAAGGGACAGATGAAAAACTGTTTTTT. Amino acids: CASSQGTDEKLFF.

This clonotype appeared many times. The chain joins TRBV19 to TRBJ2-5; possible D gene TRBD2, 6 bases. Germline CDR1 LNHDA, CDR2 SQIVND (reference sequence). The CDR3 runs 16 residues. Trimming removed 3 bases from V and 2 bases from J, with 16 bases in between. CDR3 DNA sequence: TGTGCCAGTAGTATCGTCATGGAGGGATATCAAGAGACCCAGTACTTC. Its protein is CASSIVMEGYQETQYF.

This clonotype was recorded at least ten times. The chain carries TRBV30 and TRBJ1-1; 7 nucleotides align to TRBD1. CDR3 size: 16 residues. Germline-derived CDR1 and CDR2 are GTSNPN and SVGIG (reference sequence). Trimming at V came to 7 bases and at J to 1 base, leaving 15 bases not matched to a gene. CDR3 sequence (DNA): TGTGCCTTCTTGACAGGGTGGAATTTGCCGAACACTGAAGCTTTCTTT. Its protein is CAFLTGWNLPNTEAFF.

In its sample, this clonotype was seen many times. J is TRBJ2-7 and V is TRBV7-8; 7 nucleotides line up with TRBD2. The CDR3 totals 14 residues. Germline V gene sequence: CDR1 SGHVS, CDR2 FQNEAQ. V gave up 3 bases and J gave up 5 bases; unmatched junction bases: 7. The CDR3 DNA reads as TGTGCCAGCAGCTTTGGGAGGGTTAGAGACGAGCAGTACTTC. Translated, it gives CASSFGRVRDEQYF.

At least ten counts were recorded for this clonotype. The rearrangement links TRBV18 to TRBJ1-1, with a tentative D call TRBD1 (5 bases). The CDR3 contains 14 residues. Germline CDR1 is KGHSH and CDR2 is LQKENI. Trimming took off 6 bases at V and 0 bases at J, with 11 bases between the two ends. The CDR3 DNA reads TGTGCCAGCTCCCTGGACACGGTGAACACTGAAGCTTTCTTT. Translation: CASSLDTVNTEAFF.

This clonotype was recorded at least ten times. V usage is TRBV7-2 and J usage is TRBJ2-7; 7 bases align to TRBD1. With 3 bases clipped from V and 1 base from J, the junction kept 9 bases outside the gene matches. Germline lookup yields CDR1 SGHTA and CDR2 FQGNSA. The CDR3 is made up of 16 amino acids. This chain's CDR3 is CASSFPQGKMSYEQYF. In nucleotides, the CDR3 is TGTGCCAGCAGCTTCCCACAGGGGAAGATGTCCTACGAGCAGTACTTC.

A few counts support this clonotype. The rearrangement joins TRBV11-2 to TRBJ1-2; D is undetermined. This CDR3 has 14 residues. Trimming pared 4 bases from V and 6 bases from J, leaving 15 bases between. The germline V gene encodes CDR1 SGHAT and CDR2 FQNNGV. CDR3 sequence reads: CASSYSTDLDGYTF. The CDR3 DNA follows: TGTGCCAGCAGCTACTCGACCGACCTAGATGGCTACACCTTC.

Many counts were recorded for this clonotype. The chain links TRBV12-3 or TRBV12-4 to TRBJ1-1; possible D gene TRBD1, 6 bases. V dropped 8 bases and J dropped 6 bases, with 13 bases sitting between them. The CDR3 totals 12 residues. The CDR3 DNA is TGTGCCAGCGGAATGGAGGGGGCTGAAGCTTTCTTT. It yields the protein CASGMEGAEAFF.

Regarding this clonotype: The junction does not match germline at one end; this may be a read error. This rearrangement joins TRBV18 to TRBJ2-7; D remains unclear. CDR3 length: 14 amino acids. Germline CDR1 KGHSH, CDR2 LQKENI. The CDR3 coding sequence is TGTGCCAGCTCACCACCGAGCAGGCCGTACGTGCAGTACTTC. This translates into CASSPPSRPYVQYF.

The rearrangement links TRBV10-3 to TRBJ1-1, with D unclear. Germline-derived CDR1 and CDR2 are ENHRY and SYGVKD. V was clipped by 7 bases and J by 6 bases, with 18 bases between them. This CDR3 contains 14 residues. This CDR3 is CAIIGTQKGAEAFF. The CDR3, as DNA: TGTGCCATCATAGGAACACAAAAGGGCGCTGAAGCTTTCTTT.

This clonotype was recorded many times. The CDR3 loop reads CSALAMGGPSYNEQFF. CDR3 in DNA: TGCAGTGCTCTTGCAATGGGGGGACCATCCTACAATGAGCAGTTCTTC. This chain connects TRBV20-1 to TRBJ2-1, with D possibly being TRBD2 (6 bases). The germline gives CDR1 DFQATT, CDR2 SNEGSKA (reference sequence). The ends were cut back, 5 bases at V and 1 base at J, with 18 bases in the middle. The CDR3 spans 16 residues.

This clonotype was detected many times. This chain links TRBV19 with TRBJ2-3; possibly TRBD2 for D (6 bases). Trimming took 4 bases from V and 4 from J, leaving 15 bases between them. Germline assignment: CDR1 LNHDA and CDR2 SQIVND (reference sequence). There are 15 residues in the CDR3. For the CDR3, the DNA is TGTGCCAGTAGTACCGAAGGGAGGCGCGCAGATACGCAGTATTTT. Amino acid sequence: CASSTEGRRADTQYF.

A few counts support this clonotype. This chain uses TRBV5-1 with TRBJ2-2; 7 positions agree with TRBD1. Trimming cost V 0 bases and J 3 bases; bases outside gene matches: 5. CDR3 length equals 16 residues. Per the germline V gene, CDR1 is SGHRS and CDR2 is YFSETQ. CDR3 region: CASSLEAGGYTGELFF. CDR3 bases: TGCGCCAGCAGCTTGGAGGCAGGGGGTTACACCGGGGAGCTGTTTTTT.

This chain links TRBV5-4 with TRBJ2-1; 8 nucleotides align to TRBD2. Germline assignment: CDR1 SGHNT and CDR2 YYREEE (reference sequence). V was pared by 5 bases and J by 8 bases, with 15 bases of the junction left unmatched. CDR3 length: 16 residues. CDR3 amino acids: CASSPRERENHHEQFF. The CDR3 DNA reads TGTGCCAGCAGTCCTCGCGAGCGGGAGAATCATCATGAGCAGTTCTTC. The full variable domain, with the rest looked up from reference TRBV5-4 and TRBJ2-1, is ETGVTQSPTHLIKTRGQQVTLRCSSQSGHNTVSWYQQALGQGPQFIFQYYREEENGRGNFPPRFSGLQFPNYSSELNVNALELDDSALYLCASSPRERENHHEQFFGPGTRLTVL.

V gene TRBV20-1 combines with J gene TRBJ2-2; weak D call: TRBD1 (5 bases). V lost 6 bases to trimming and J lost 6 bases, with 8 bases between them. The CDR3 runs to 11 residues. In germline, CDR1 is DFQATT, CDR2 SNEGSKA (reference sequence). The CDR3 sequence is CSAKTAGELFF. The CDR3, as DNA: TGCAGTGCCAAGACAGCCGGGGAGCTGTTTTTT.

This clonotype showed up many times. J is TRBJ2-7 and V is TRBV6-5; tentatively, D is TRBD1 (6 bases). This CDR3 contains 17 residues. Germline CDR1 and CDR2: MNHEY and SVGAGI. The V and J ends lost 0 bases and 9 bases respectively, with 24 bases between them. Here the CDR3 reads CASSYSLFRGARTAQYF. Here the CDR3 DNA reads TGTGCCAGCAGTTACTCCCTATTCCGCGGAGCCCGGACAGCGCAGTACTTC.

In its sample, this clonotype was seen many times. The V call is TRBV19, the J call TRBJ1-1; unclear D gene. In germline, CDR1 is LNHDA, CDR2 SQIVND (reference sequence). V was pared by 1 base and J by 3 bases, with 6 bases between. There are 13 residues in the CDR3. The CDR3 protein is CASSIGRDTEAFF. The DNA for the CDR3 is TGTGCCAGTAGTATAGGTCGGGACACTGAAGCTTTCTTT.

The gene calls are TRBV10-1 and TRBJ2-7; tentatively, D is TRBD1 (6 bases). The CDR3 length is 15 residues. Trimming shortened V by 4 bases and J by 4 bases, and 17 bases separated the two germline ends. Germline loops: CDR1 WNHNN, CDR2 SYGVQD (reference sequence). CDR3 nucleotides: TGCGCCAGCAGTGGGAAGACAGGTGACCCTTACGAGCAGTACTTC. It yields the protein CASSGKTGDPYEQYF.

This clonotype was seen ten or more times. The chain has TRBV14 and TRBJ2-2; the D gene is possibly TRBD2 (6 bases). Trimming left V 5 bases short and J 0 bases short, with 16 bases between. In germline, CDR1 is SGHDN, CDR2 FVKESK. The CDR3 runs to 17 residues. CDR3 sequence: CASSSSPGLTNTGELFF. For the CDR3, the DNA is TGTGCCAGCAGCTCCTCTCCGGGACTGACGAACACCGGGGAGCTGTTTTTT.

The sample holds a few counts of this clonotype. This chain connects TRBV9 to TRBJ2-3; D uncertain. The germline CDR1 and CDR2 sequences are SGDLS and YYNGEE. The CDR3 is 15 amino acids. Trimming took 0 bases from V and 0 from J, leaving 8 bases between them. The CDR3 loop is CASSVESHSTDTQYF. DNA of the CDR3: TGTGCCAGCAGCGTAGAAAGTCATAGCACAGATACGCAGTATTTT.

This clonotype came up many times. This chain connects TRBV6-1 to TRBJ2-7, with 7 bases lining up with TRBD1. The J segment lost 3 bases and the V segment lost 4 bases, leaving 3 bases of the junction unmatched. The CDR3 has 13 amino acids. Germline V gene data show CDR1 as MNHNS and CDR2 as SASEGT. The CDR3 DNA sequence: TGTGCCAGCAGTGTCCGGGACAGCTACGAGCAGTACTTC. Protein sequence: CASSVRDSYEQYF.